What follows are 12 T cell receptor beta chains derived from one specimen sequenced in a study of a mutant IDH1 vaccine in newly diagnosed glioma. Assay used: immunoSEQ multiplex PCR; TCRdb lists only in-frame clones, some missing. The top ten clones hold about 0.6% of a sample with tens of thousands of clones, around 90% of them seen once. Time point of the sample: week 5, during vaccination. All doses held 300 ug of mutant IDH1 20-mer peptide, with topical imiquimod. These receptors' targets are unknown. The material was PBMCs, obtained from a glioma patient whose treatment included an IDH1 peptide vaccine. The receptors stem from a woman aged 45 to 65 with glioma.

The chain has TRBV5-5 and TRBJ1-1; TRBD1 agrees at 7 bases. With V trimmed by 0 bases and J by 0 bases, 5 bases remained unmatched. Per germline, CDR1 SGHKS and CDR2 YYEKEE (reference sequence). The CDR3 extends over 16 amino acids. CDR3 region: CASSLVTGSVNTEAFF. The CDR3 DNA sequence: TGTGCCAGCAGCTTGGTGACAGGGAGTGTGAACACTGAAGCTTTCTTT.

The chain uses TRBV18 and TRBJ2-7; D is perhaps TRBD1 (5 bases). The V end lost 3 bases, the J end lost 5 bases, and 17 bases lay between the germline ends. The CDR3 extends over 15 amino acids. In germline, CDR1 is KGHSH, CDR2 LQKENI. The CDR3 reads CASSPPSRDSHEQYF. The DNA of the CDR3 is TGTGCCAGCTCACCCCCCAGCAGGGATTCCCACGAGCAGTACTTC.

The table lists this clone with a count of one. This sequence joins TRBV27 and TRBJ1-5; possible D gene TRBD1, 6 bases. Trimming pared 3 bases from V and 7 bases from J, leaving 10 bases between. The length of the CDR3 is 13 residues. Germline values: CDR1 MNHEY, CDR2 SMNVEV (reference sequence). The CDR3 reads CASSFQGMQPQHF. The CDR3 region has the DNA TGTGCCAGCAGTTTTCAGGGGATGCAGCCCCAGCATTTT.

The rearrangement joins TRBV28 to TRBJ2-3; D not resolved. CDR1 MDHEN and CDR2 SYDVKM come from the germline V gene. The CDR3 length is 15 residues. V was cut by 2 bases and J by 1 base, with 10 bases left in between. The CDR3 bases are TGTGCCAGCAGTTTAACGGGCCAGGGCACAGATACGCAGTATTTT. It is translated as CASSLTGQGTDTQYF.

The chain joins TRBV18 to TRBJ2-3, with 7 bases fitting TRBD1. This CDR3 spans 18 amino acids. The germline gives CDR1 KGHSH, CDR2 LQKENI. The V gene end was trimmed by 6 bases and the J gene end by 0 bases; junction bases not matched to a gene: 15. The CDR3 loop is CASSSTGTAPTSTDTQYF. CDR3 nucleotides: TGTGCCAGCTCGTCGACAGGGACGGCACCTACTAGCACAGATACGCAGTATTTT.

The genes are TRBV7-2 and TRBJ1-5; D remains ambiguous. The CDR3 runs 14 residues. The germline V gene encodes CDR1 SGHTA and CDR2 FQGNSA. V was pared by 6 bases and J by 2 bases, with 11 bases between. The CDR3: CASRWAGGNQPQHF. DNA of the CDR3: TGTGCCAGCAGATGGGCCGGGGGCAATCAGCCCCAGCATTTT.

The chain links TRBV15 to TRBJ2-6; D might be TRBD1 (6 bases). CDR3 length: 18 residues. Germline CDR1 is LNHNV and CDR2 is YYDKDF (reference sequence). V dropped 3 bases and J dropped 0 bases, with 15 bases sitting between them. This CDR3 is CATSSLRDISSGANVLTF. DNA of the CDR3: TGTGCCACCAGCAGTCTCCGGGACATCAGCTCTGGGGCCAACGTCCTGACTTTC. Drawing the rest from reference TRBV15 and TRBJ2-6, the complete variable domain is DAMVIQNPRYQVTQFGKPVTLSCSQTLNHNVMYWYQQKSSQAPKLLFHYYDKDFNNEADTPDNFQSRRPNTSFCFLDIRSPGLGDTAMYLCATSSLRDISSGANVLTFGAGSRLTVL.

This sequence joins TRBV11-2 and TRBJ2-3; D gene ambiguous. Germline CDR1 and CDR2: SGHAT and FQNNGV. The CDR3 spans 14 residues. The ends were cut back, 1 base at V and 5 bases at J, with 10 bases in the middle. The CDR3 DNA reads TGTGCCAGCAGCTTAGCCGGAGTGGTAGATACGCAGTATTTT. Translated, it gives CASSLAGVVDTQYF.

V gene TRBV19 combines with J gene TRBJ2-2; tentatively, D is TRBD1 (5 bases). The CDR3 has 16 residues. Trimming removed 3 bases from V and 4 bases from J, with 15 bases in between. The germline gives CDR1 LNHDA, CDR2 SQIVND (reference sequence). The CDR3 DNA is TGTGCCAGTAGTATGGTCAGGGTTTCAGGCACCGGGGAGCTGTTTTTT. This translates into CASSMVRVSGTGELFF.

This rearrangement joins TRBV5-6 to TRBJ2-7; weak D call: TRBD2 (5 bases). CDR3 size: 13 residues. CDR1 and CDR2 (germline): SGHDT, YYEEEE. Deletions cut 6 bases from V and 6 bases from J, with 16 bases between. CDR3 protein: CASKEGGLREQYF. The CDR3, as DNA: TGTGCCAGCAAAGAGGGCGGGTTGCGCGAGCAGTACTTC.

The chain couples TRBV7-6 to TRBJ2-7; a possible D gene is TRBD1 (6 bases). This CDR3 spans 15 amino acids. CDR1 SGHVS and CDR2 FNYEAQ come from the germline V gene. V was clipped by 0 bases and J by 7 bases, with 16 bases between them. Here the CDR3 reads CASSLAGRGIDEQYF. CDR3 DNA sequence: TGTGCCAGCAGCTTAGCGGGCAGGGGAATTGATGAGCAGTACTTC.

The rearrangement links TRBV5-4 to TRBJ1-1; D uncertain. The CDR3 contains 14 residues. Germline values: CDR1 SGHNT, CDR2 YYREEE (reference sequence). Trimming removed 3 bases from V and 0 bases from J, with 9 bases in between. Here the CDR3 DNA reads TGTGCCAGCAGCTCTACAGTAATGAACACTGAAGCTTTCTTT. Amino acid sequence: CASSSTVMNTEAFF.